These 32 T cell receptor beta chains originate from one sample sequenced in a study of early T cells in non-severe SARS-CoV-2 infection. Via MiXCR, TCRdb re-called the 5' RACE reads, giving one row per CDR3 protein. In the table there are about 64,000 distinct CDR3 sequences, 10% to 15% of which are singletons. Source: whole blood, taken at baseline. The receptors originated from an adult who was a healthcare worker with PCR-confirmed SARS-CoV-2 infection or an uninfected control (not recorded which).

There are a few counts of this clonotype. This sequence joins TRBV10-2 and TRBJ1-1; D possibly corresponds to TRBD1 (6 bases). The V and J ends lost 6 bases and 1 base respectively, with 15 bases between them. From germline, CDR1 is WSHSY and CDR2 SAAADI. The CDR3 runs to 15 residues. CDR3 in amino acids: CASRRGQGTNTEAFF. The DNA of the CDR3 is TGCGCCAGCAGGCGGGGGCAGGGGACGAACACTGAAGCTTTCTTT.

The chain is built from TRBV4-2 and TRBJ2-2; 9 positions match TRBD1. There are 15 residues in the CDR3. Germline values: CDR1 LGHNA, CDR2 YNFKEQ. V gave up 4 bases and J gave up 5 bases; unmatched junction bases: 5. The CDR3 is CASSPGQGGTGELFF. The DNA of the CDR3 is TGTGCCAGCAGCCCGGGACAGGGAGGTACCGGGGAGCTGTTTTTT.

The chain joins TRBV20-1 to TRBJ2-7; TRBD1 agrees at 10 bases. This CDR3 has 14 residues. V gave up 4 bases and J gave up 2 bases; unmatched junction bases: 5. Germline CDR1 is DFQATT and CDR2 is SNEGSKA (reference sequence). The DNA of the CDR3 is TGCAGTGCTAAGGGACAGGGGACTCCCTACGAGCAGTACTTC. Protein sequence: CSAKGQGTPYEQYF.

This clonotype was counted between two and nine times. The chain links TRBV6-2 or TRBV6-3 to TRBJ2-2, with no clear D. Trimming took off 2 bases at V and 2 bases at J, with 15 bases between the two ends. The CDR3 is 17 residues long. The germline CDR1 and CDR2 sequences are MNHEY and SVGEGT. The CDR3 DNA follows: TGTGCCAGCAGTTACGAAGGCCGGGTAGCTAACACCGGGGAGCTGTTTTTT. Its protein is CASSYEGRVANTGELFF.

Only a few counts were recorded for this clonotype. The chain uses TRBV6-2 or TRBV6-3 and TRBJ2-5; D unresolved. The V gene's germline CDR1 is MNHEY and CDR2 SVGEGT. V was cut by 0 bases and J by 5 bases, with 13 bases left in between. The CDR3 length is 15 residues. The CDR3 sequence: CASSYSNWLGETQYF. DNA of the CDR3: TGTGCCAGCAGTTACTCGAACTGGCTGGGGGAGACCCAGTACTTC.

The rearrangement joins TRBV12-3 or TRBV12-4 to TRBJ1-4, with D unclear. CDR3 length: 16 residues. The germline V and J ends were trimmed by 4 bases and 4 bases, with 16 bases remaining between them. Here the CDR3 reads CASSSSLGPSNEKLFF. Here the CDR3 DNA reads TGTGCCAGCAGTTCTAGCTTAGGACCTAGTAATGAAAAACTGTTTTTT.

The sample holds many counts of this clonotype. The V call is TRBV28, the J call TRBJ2-7; 9 bases line up with TRBD1. J lost 3 bases, V lost 6 bases, and 12 bases had no gene match. The CDR3 sequence is 16 residues long. The germline V gene encodes CDR1 MDHEN and CDR2 SYDVKM. CDR3 residues: CASSHYLRDRDYEQYF. DNA for the CDR3: TGTGCCAGCAGCCACTACCTCCGGGACAGGGACTACGAGCAGTACTTC.

This clonotype was counted a few times. The chain has TRBV11-2 and TRBJ2-7; tentatively, D is TRBD1 (6 bases). Trimming removed 5 bases at V and 2 bases at J, with 10 bases between. The CDR3 length is 13 residues. Per the germline V gene, CDR1 is SGHAT and CDR2 is FQNNGV. The CDR3 DNA reads as TGTGCCAGCAGCCCGGACAGTGCCTACGAGCAGTACTTC. Translated, it gives CASSPDSAYEQYF.

This clonotype showed up many times. This chain connects TRBV7-9 to TRBJ1-2; 9 nucleotides agree with TRBD1. Per germline, CDR1 SEHNR and CDR2 FQNEAQ (reference sequence). The CDR3 sequence is 14 residues long. The ends lost 4 bases at V and 6 bases at J; junction bases unmatched: 6. CDR3 nucleotides: TGTGCCAGCAGCTCCCTGGACAGGGGAGATGGCTACACCTTC. This translates into CASSSLDRGDGYTF.

This clonotype turned up a few times. J is TRBJ2-1 and V is TRBV5-1, with a tentative D call TRBD2 (5 bases). Per the germline V gene, CDR1 is SGHRS and CDR2 is YFSETQ. This CDR3 contains 15 residues. V was shortened by 4 bases and J by 5 bases, with 16 bases between the two germline ends. Here the CDR3 reads CASSESGAFHNEQFF. In DNA, the CDR3 is TGCGCCAGCAGCGAAAGCGGAGCCTTTCACAATGAGCAGTTCTTC.

Ten or more counts support this clonotype. The chain uses TRBV28 and TRBJ2-7; D possibly corresponds to TRBD2 (5 bases). V was trimmed by 4 bases and J by 6 bases, leaving 13 bases between them. The CDR3 length is 13 residues. CDR1 and CDR2 from the germline V gene are MDHEN and SYDVKM. This CDR3 is CASSSNGESEQYF. In DNA form, the CDR3 reads TGTGCCAGCAGTTCGAATGGGGAGTCCGAGCAGTACTTC.

This clonotype has at least ten counts. J is TRBJ2-7 and V is TRBV29-1, with unresolved D. The CDR3 sequence is 12 residues long. Germline V CDR1 and CDR2: SQVTM, ANQGSEA. V was cut by 4 bases and J by 0 bases, with 7 bases left in between. The CDR3 region is CSVVKASYEQYF. The CDR3 bases are TGCAGCGTTGTCAAGGCCTCCTACGAGCAGTACTTC.

This clonotype has just a few counts. V usage is TRBV28 and J usage is TRBJ2-7; 7 bases align to TRBD1. The V gene's germline CDR1 is MDHEN and CDR2 SYDVKM. V lost 3 bases to trimming and J lost 5 bases; unmatched junction nucleotides: 4. The CDR3 is 13 amino acids. The CDR3 DNA follows: TGTGCCAGCAGTTTGGACAGGATTCACGAGCAGTACTTC. Residues: CASSLDRIHEQYF.

CDR3 protein: CASSNSWDSYQETQYF. The CDR3 DNA reads as TGTGCCAGCAGCAATTCATGGGACAGCTACCAAGAGACCCAGTACTTC. The rearrangement joins TRBV5-6 to TRBJ2-5; the match to TRBD1 covers 7 bases. The germline V gene encodes CDR1 SGHDT and CDR2 YYEEEE. The CDR3 covers 16 residues. Trimming at V came to 4 bases and at J to 0 bases, leaving 9 bases not matched to a gene.

The chain couples TRBV30 to TRBJ1-6, with 12 positions matching TRBD1. This CDR3 has 15 amino acids. With 5 bases clipped from V and 14 bases from J, the junction kept 13 bases outside the gene matches. Germline V gene sequence: CDR1 GTSNPN, CDR2 SVGIG (reference sequence). The CDR3 bases are TGTGCCTGGGGGACAGGGGGCGCCCGTCCCGAAGCCCTCCACTTT. This encodes CAWGTGGARPEALHF.

V is TRBV20-1 and J is TRBJ1-5, with a weak D call TRBD1 (5 bases). Germline assignment: CDR1 DFQATT and CDR2 SNEGSKA (reference sequence). Trimming removed 2 bases at V and 5 bases at J, with 13 bases between. The CDR3 sequence is 14 residues long. Here the CDR3 reads CSARTPGGHQPQHF. CDR3 DNA sequence: TGCAGTGCTAGAACTCCTGGGGGTCATCAGCCCCAGCATTTT.

This clonotype has ten or more counts. This chain connects TRBV2 to TRBJ1-3, with D possibly being TRBD1 (6 bases). In germline, CDR1 is SNHLY, CDR2 FYNNEI. The CDR3 runs 15 residues. V lost 3 bases and J 2 bases, leaving 11 bases between the germline ends. The CDR3 DNA sequence: TGTGCCAGCAGTGAGGGACACGGGACTGGAAACACCATATATTTT. Protein product: CASSEGHGTGNTIYF.

This clonotype was counted many times. The CDR3 protein is CASSPGLAETLTDTQYF. The CDR3 bases are TGTGCCAGCAGCCCAGGACTAGCGGAAACTCTCACAGATACGCAGTATTTT. V usage is TRBV5-5 and J usage is TRBJ2-3, with 10 bases lining up with TRBD2. The germline CDR1 and CDR2 sequences are SGHKS and YYEKEE (reference sequence). The CDR3 loop spans 17 amino acids. Trimming took 4 bases from V and 2 from J; bases not matched to a gene: 10.

This clonotype was recorded a few times. V gene TRBV28 combines with J gene TRBJ1-6; 8 positions agree with TRBD1. This CDR3 has 16 residues. Germline V lookup: CDR1 MDHEN, CDR2 SYDVKM. V was pared by 6 bases and J by 3 bases, with 7 bases of the junction left unmatched. DNA of the CDR3: TGTGCCAGCAGGCCGCACGGACAGGGCTATAATTCACCCCTCCACTTT. It yields the protein CASRPHGQGYNSPLHF.

This clonotype was picked up many times. The chain has TRBV29-1 and TRBJ1-1; a possible D gene is TRBD1 (6 bases). Germline V lookup: CDR1 SQVTM, CDR2 ANQGSEA. V lost 6 bases and J 5 bases, leaving 16 bases between the germline ends. This CDR3 is built from 13 residues. CDR3 amino acids: CSVAGEGRTEAFF. CDR3 sequence (DNA): TGCAGCGTAGCAGGGGAAGGTCGGACTGAAGCTTTCTTT.

This clonotype was detected only a few times. The chain links TRBV10-3 to TRBJ1-4, with D hard to call. The V and J ends lost 0 bases and 10 bases respectively, with 9 bases between them. This CDR3 region has 13 residues. Germline V gene data show CDR1 as ENHRY and CDR2 as SYGVKD. This CDR3 reads CAISESSSGKLFF. The CDR3, as DNA: TGTGCCATCAGTGAGTCGTCTTCGGGAAAACTGTTTTTT.

This clonotype was seen many times. This rearrangement joins TRBV7-2 to TRBJ2-7; no firm D call. Per germline, CDR1 SGHTA and CDR2 FQGNSA. The CDR3 covers 15 residues. Trimming stripped 3 bases from V and 0 bases from J, with 12 bases between. CDR3 nucleotides: TGTGCCAGCAGCTTGGTTATGGCGAACTCCTACGAGCAGTACTTC. Its translation: CASSLVMANSYEQYF.

At least ten counts were recorded for this clonotype. The chain joins TRBV10-3 to TRBJ1-1; D may be TRBD1 (6 bases). Per the germline V gene, CDR1 is ENHRY and CDR2 is SYGVKD. This CDR3 is 14 amino acids long. The ends were cut back, 4 bases at V and 5 bases at J, with 14 bases in the middle. In nucleotides, the CDR3 is TGTGCCATCAGTGGAGGGGGAGGAGGGACTGAAGCTTTCTTT. Translated, it gives CAISGGGGGTEAFF.

The table lists this clonotype with many counts. The J gene is TRBJ2-7, the V gene TRBV2; 7 nucleotides match TRBD1. Germline CDR1 reads SNHLY; CDR2 reads FYNNEI. V trimming: 6 bases; J trimming: 1 base; junction bases outside the gene matches: 6. The CDR3 consists of 14 residues. The CDR3 region is CASSRQGLSYEQYF. CDR3 coding DNA: TGTGCCAGCAGCCGACAGGGTCTTTCCTACGAGCAGTACTTC. The full variable domain, completed using reference TRBV2 and TRBJ2-7, is EPEVTQTPSHQVTQMGQEVILRCVPISNHLYFYWYRQILGQKVEFLVSFYNNEISEKSEIFDDQFSVERPDGSNFTLKIRSTKLEDSAMYFCASSRQGLSYEQYFGPGTRLTVT.

The genes are TRBV19 and TRBJ2-7; 8 bases match TRBD2. Germline trimming cut 6 bases from V and 5 bases from J; bases unmatched to any gene: 3. Germline CDR1 and CDR2: LNHDA and SQIVND (reference sequence). CDR3 length: 12 amino acids. CDR3 bases: TGTGCCAGTAGCTCCGGGGGGGACGAGCAGTACTTC. Translated: CASSSGGDEQYF.

This sequence joins TRBV19 and TRBJ2-1; weak D call: TRBD1 (5 bases). CDR1 LNHDA and CDR2 SQIVND come from the germline V gene (reference sequence). V shed 3 bases and J shed 9 bases, with 9 bases lying between them. The CDR3 is 12 amino acids. CDR3 in amino acids: CASSIRAAEQFF. The CDR3 DNA follows: TGTGCCAGTAGTATCAGGGCCGCTGAGCAGTTCTTC.

The CDR3, as DNA: TGTGCCAGCAGTTACCCGAGCGGGACAGGGAATCCGGCGCAGTATTTT. Protein: CASSYPSGTGNPAQYF. The chain is built from TRBV6-5 and TRBJ2-3; 9 bases align to TRBD1. CDR1 MNHEY and CDR2 SVGAGI come from the germline V gene. V shed 2 bases and J 10 bases; nucleotides not matched to a gene: 13. This CDR3 is 16 amino acids long.

There are many counts of this clonotype. The rearrangement links TRBV7-9 to TRBJ1-2; 8 bases align to TRBD1. The CDR3 has 15 amino acids. V shed 1 base, J shed 5 bases, and the junction held 6 bases outside the gene matches. Germline values: CDR1 SEHNR, CDR2 FQNEAQ (reference sequence). For the CDR3, the DNA is TGTGCCAGCAGCTTAGTCCAGGACAGGGAATATGGCTACACCTTC. It codes for CASSLVQDREYGYTF.

The chain carries TRBV28 and TRBJ2-7; D may be TRBD1 (5 bases). V was trimmed by 8 bases and J by 6 bases, leaving 11 bases between them. The germline gives CDR1 MDHEN, CDR2 SYDVKM. The CDR3 is 11 residues long. CDR3 nucleotides: TGTGCCAGCCCCACTCAGGGCGAGCAGTACTTC. It translates to CASPTQGEQYF.

This clonotype has just a few counts. The gene calls are TRBV7-6 and TRBJ2-5; maybe TRBD2 (5 bases). The CDR3 has 14 residues. Trimming removed 1 base from V and 5 bases from J, with 11 bases in between. Germline CDR1 and CDR2: SGHVS and FNYEAQ. The CDR3 is CASSLVGVGETQYF. CDR3 nucleotide sequence: TGTGCCAGCAGCTTAGTCGGGGTTGGGGAGACCCAGTACTTC. Together with reference TRBV7-6 and TRBJ2-5, the CDR3 gives the full variable domain: GAGVSQSPRYKVTKRGQDVALRCDPISGHVSLYWYRQALGQGPEFLTYFNYEAQQDKSGLPNDRFSAERPEGSISTLTIQRTEQRDSAMYRCASSLVGVGETQYFGPGTRLLVL.

This clonotype was found many times. The rearrangement joins TRBV7-2 to TRBJ2-7; the D is unclear. Trimming stripped 2 bases from V and 3 bases from J, with 5 bases between. Germline values: CDR1 SGHTA, CDR2 FQGNSA. The CDR3 is 12 residues long. The CDR3 loop reads CASSLQNYEQYF. The CDR3 nucleotides read TGTGCCAGCAGCTTACAAAACTACGAGCAGTACTTC.

This clonotype appeared many times. The rearrangement links TRBV7-2 to TRBJ2-7; D might be TRBD1 (5 bases). The germline V and J ends were trimmed by 3 bases and 3 bases, with 15 bases remaining between them. CDR1 and CDR2 from the germline V gene are SGHTA and FQGNSA. The CDR3 contains 15 residues. CDR3 protein: CASSLSPGKSYEQYF. DNA of the CDR3: TGTGCCAGCAGCTTGTCTCCAGGGAAGAGCTACGAGCAGTACTTC.